Listed below are T cell receptor beta chains from one sample, sequenced in a study of shared clonotypes between healthy human individuals. Repertoires were generated with immunoSEQ multiplex PCR, while TCRdb's copy carries only in-frame clones and drops some. The sample lists 400,000 to 500,000 clones; around three quarters were seen once. Sequencing was carried out using PBMCs. The receptors here all came from a woman between 40 and 50 years old in good health. Some clones in this sample may be carry-over from other donors' samples. Both conserved end residues are part of each CDR3. Rows give clone size only sometimes, using once, few, many, or a class for an expanded clone.

j_call: TRBJ2-7; clone_size: NA; v_call: TRBV18; cdr3_aa: CASSLALEEQYF
j_call: TRBJ2-7; clone_size: once; v_call: TRBV28; cdr3_aa: CASRTGNWDEQYF
j_call: TRBJ2-6; clone_size: NA; v_call: TRBV7-7; cdr3_aa: CASSLAYGANVLTF
j_call: TRBJ1-1; clone_size: NA; v_call: TRBV27; cdr3_aa: CASRLTGGVTEAFF
j_call: TRBJ1-4; clone_size: NA; v_call: TRBV2; cdr3_aa: CASSGKVGEKLFF
j_call: TRBJ1-5; clone_size: NA; v_call: TRBV7-9; cdr3_aa: CASRGGDRGTNQPQHF
j_call: TRBJ2-1; clone_size: NA; v_call: TRBV11-3; cdr3_aa: CASSLAGYNEQFF
j_call: TRBJ1-2; clone_size: NA; v_call: TRBV2; cdr3_aa: CASSGETYGYTF
j_call: TRBJ2-1; clone_size: NA; v_call: TRBV7-9; cdr3_aa: CASSPPFTFNEQFF
j_call: TRBJ2-7; clone_size: NA; v_call: TRBV7-3; cdr3_aa: CASSLKGRLRPRGTYEQYF
j_call: TRBJ2-7; clone_size: NA; v_call: TRBV10-1; cdr3_aa: CASSEAGARYEQYF
j_call: TRBJ2-3; clone_size: NA; v_call: TRBV5-1; cdr3_aa: CASSFGGFRTDTQYF
j_call: TRBJ1-1; clone_size: NA; v_call: TRBV9; cdr3_aa: CASSAYQGRNTEAFF
j_call: TRBJ2-1; clone_size: NA; v_call: TRBV30; cdr3_aa: CAWTNGAGEQFF
j_call: TRBJ1-1; clone_size: NA; v_call: TRBV9; cdr3_aa: CASSPQGGGLDTEAFF
j_call: TRBJ2-3; clone_size: NA; v_call: TRBV5-4; cdr3_aa: CASSLDSGSTDTQYF
j_call: TRBJ1-1; clone_size: many; v_call: TRBV6-1; cdr3_aa: CASSEGPFNTEAFF
j_call: TRBJ2-3; clone_size: NA; v_call: TRBV6-6; cdr3_aa: CASSPRRDRADTQYF
j_call: TRBJ2-5; clone_size: NA; v_call: TRBV15; cdr3_aa: CATSRDRTQLLAGGRGTQYF
j_call: TRBJ2-2; clone_size: NA; v_call: TRBV18; cdr3_aa: CASSSGGAGGTGELFF
j_call: TRBJ1-6; clone_size: NA; v_call: TRBV6-6; cdr3_aa: CASSRQRGSPLHF
j_call: TRBJ2-1; clone_size: NA; v_call: TRBV10-3; cdr3_aa: CATLGETSPYNEQFF
j_call: TRBJ2-7; clone_size: NA; v_call: TRBV19; cdr3_aa: CASSSGQGSWYEQYF
j_call: TRBJ2-1; clone_size: once; v_call: TRBV5-1; cdr3_aa: CASSFTPDSYNEQFF
j_call: TRBJ1-5; clone_size: NA; v_call: TRBV5-8; cdr3_aa: CASSLSGGKNQPQHF
j_call: TRBJ2-7; clone_size: NA; v_call: TRBV28; cdr3_aa: CATRPGLAGDYEQYF
j_call: TRBJ2-3; clone_size: NA; v_call: TRBV6-1; cdr3_aa: CASRLDRGLDTQYF
j_call: TRBJ2-1; clone_size: NA; v_call: TRBV19; cdr3_aa: CASRPGQGSSYNEQFF
j_call: TRBJ2-3; clone_size: once; v_call: TRBV19; cdr3_aa: CASRLAGGLDTQYF
j_call: TRBJ1-5; clone_size: NA; v_call: TRBV19; cdr3_aa: CASRGEKTNQPQHF
j_call: TRBJ2-3; clone_size: NA; v_call: TRBV19; cdr3_aa: CASRVGVTDTQYF
j_call: TRBJ2-7; clone_size: NA; v_call: TRBV19; cdr3_aa: CASSFRTGGSEQYF
j_call: TRBJ2-7; clone_size: NA; v_call: TRBV10-1; cdr3_aa: CASSGGVSSSYEQYF
j_call: TRBJ1-2; clone_size: NA; v_call: TRBV28; cdr3_aa: CASTGTGPYGYTF
j_call: TRBJ2-7; clone_size: NA; v_call: TRBV28; cdr3_aa: CASSLGSPHEQYF
j_call: TRBJ2-2; clone_size: NA; v_call: TRBV7-2; cdr3_aa: CASSLSGAYTGELFF
j_call: TRBJ2-3; clone_size: NA; v_call: TRBV6-1; cdr3_aa: CASSGRAGGDTQYF
j_call: TRBJ1-3; clone_size: NA; v_call: TRBV27; cdr3_aa: CASSSFDRDISGNTIYF
j_call: TRBJ2-1; clone_size: NA; v_call: TRBV5-1; cdr3_aa: CASFSGSGVNEQFF
j_call: TRBJ2-1; clone_size: NA; v_call: TRBV27; cdr3_aa: CASSLFSPVVNEQFF
j_call: TRBJ2-1; clone_size: NA; v_call: TRBV6-5; cdr3_aa: CASISPGVYEQFF
j_call: TRBJ2-7; clone_size: NA; v_call: TRBV4-2; cdr3_aa: CASSQDQAGGREQYF
j_call: TRBJ2-1; clone_size: NA; v_call: TRBV2; cdr3_aa: CASKRTNEQFF
j_call: TRBJ1-1; clone_size: NA; v_call: TRBV4-3; cdr3_aa: CASSPRPRGLGTEAFF
j_call: TRBJ2-5; clone_size: NA; v_call: TRBV4-1; cdr3_aa: CASSDQETQYF
j_call: TRBJ2-5; clone_size: once; v_call: TRBV10-1; cdr3_aa: CASKVWEETQYF
j_call: TRBJ2-3; clone_size: many; v_call: TRBV7-2; cdr3_aa: CASSPTAGQADTQYF
j_call: TRBJ1-1; clone_size: once; v_call: TRBV19; cdr3_aa: CASSVGQGASEAFF
j_call: TRBJ1-1; clone_size: NA; v_call: TRBV18; cdr3_aa: CASSPRSTGRNTEAFF
j_call: TRBJ2-1; clone_size: NA; v_call: TRBV7-8; cdr3_aa: CASSSHRGPNNEQFF
j_call: TRBJ2-7; clone_size: NA; v_call: TRBV11-2; cdr3_aa: CASSPTVSYEQYF
j_call: TRBJ2-1; clone_size: NA; v_call: TRBV19; cdr3_aa: CASSASDGTSGTNEQFF